One and the same sample provided the 13 T cell receptor beta chains below, sequenced in a study of shared clonotypes between healthy human individuals. Generated by immunoSEQ multiplex PCR, the TCRdb table keeps only in-frame clones and is missing some. The sample holds approximately 2,200,000 clones, just over 90% seen once. Positive CCR7 selection of CD45RO-negative cells yielded the naive CD8 cells, and terminally differentiated effector memory CD45RA+ cells were excluded. The sample was naive CD8+ T cells from PBMCs. The receptors come from a man between 18 and 29 years old in good health. Some clones in this sample may be carry-over from other donors' samples.

The rearrangement uses TRBV27 and TRBJ2-1; 9 bases are shared with TRBD1. The germline gives CDR1 MNHEY, CDR2 SMNVEV (reference sequence). The CDR3 runs 15 residues. V lost 8 bases, J lost 5 bases, and 10 bases stayed unmatched. The chain's CDR3 is CASYTPGQGHNEQFF. The CDR3, as DNA: TGTGCCAGCTATACCCCGGGACAGGGACACAATGAGCAGTTCTTC.

The V gene is TRBV29-1, the J gene TRBJ1-2; 7 bases match TRBD1. CDR1 and CDR2 (germline): SQVTM, ANQGSEA. J was trimmed by 0 bases and V by 7 bases; bases with no gene match: 14. The CDR3 has 16 amino acids. This chain's CDR3 is CSAEVQGTLANYGYTF. CDR3 DNA sequence: TGCAGCGCCGAAGTACAGGGGACGTTAGCTAACTATGGCTACACCTTC.

The chain joins TRBV28 to TRBJ1-2; 7 bases map to TRBD1. The junction had 5 bases not matched to a gene; V was cut back by 6 bases and J by 4 bases. Germline assignment: CDR1 MDHEN and CDR2 SYDVKM. The CDR3 contains 13 residues. CDR3 in DNA: TGTGCCAGCAGCCACCGGACAGGCTATGGCTACACCTTC. It encodes CASSHRTGYGYTF.

The chain uses TRBV5-4 and TRBJ2-7, with 8 nucleotides matching TRBD2. Germline V gene sequence: CDR1 SGHNT, CDR2 YYREEE (reference sequence). The V gene end was trimmed by 1 base and the J gene end by 5 bases; junction bases not matched to a gene: 11. The CDR3 runs to 16 residues. The CDR3 reads CASSLRDGRAIHEQYF. In DNA, the CDR3 is TGTGCCAGCAGCTTGAGGGACGGGAGGGCCATCCACGAGCAGTACTTC.

The chain employs TRBV5-1 and TRBJ2-7; the match to TRBD2 covers 8 bases. Germline CDR1 and CDR2: SGHRS and YFSETQ. The CDR3 has 15 amino acids. V shed 0 bases, J shed 2 bases, and the junction held 4 bases outside the gene matches. The CDR3 DNA is TGCGCCAGCAGCTTGGCACAGCGGGGGACCTACGAGCAGTACTTC. Encoded protein: CASSLAQRGTYEQYF.

V and J are TRBV11-1 and TRBJ2-7; 12 positions match TRBD2. Germline V gene data show CDR1 as SGHAT and CDR2 as FQDESV (reference sequence). J was trimmed by 7 bases and V by 3 bases; bases with no gene match: 7. The CDR3 is 15 amino acids. DNA for the CDR3: TGTGCCAGCAGCTTGGGACTAGCGGGTCTCCGGGAGCAGTACTTC. Translating it yields CASSLGLAGLREQYF.

This chain connects TRBV13 to TRBJ2-7; D is tentatively TRBD1 or TRBD2 (6 bases each). Trimming removed 5 bases from V and 5 bases from J, with 19 bases in between. Germline V gene sequence: CDR1 PRHDT, CDR2 FYEKMQ (reference sequence). This CDR3 comprises 15 residues. The CDR3: CASSARRGVVDEQYF. CDR3 coding DNA: TGTGCCAGCAGCGCCCGGAGGGGGGTCGTTGACGAGCAGTACTTC.

In regard to this clone: Germline is not matched at one junction end, which may reflect a read error. The chain has TRBV11-2 and TRBJ2-7; D gene ambiguous. Per germline, CDR1 SGHAT and CDR2 FQNNGV. This CDR3 is 12 amino acids long. CDR3 DNA sequence: TGTGCCAGCAGCGTAGACAAATACGAGCAGTACTTC. Residues: CASSVDKYEQYF.

The V and J genes are TRBV6-5 and TRBJ2-7; D is possibly TRBD2 (6 bases). The germline CDR1 and CDR2 sequences are MNHEY and SVGAGI. The CDR3 extends over 15 amino acids. The germline V and J ends were trimmed by 0 bases and 6 bases, with 15 bases remaining between them. The CDR3 nucleotides are TGTGCCAGCAGTTACTCAGGACCTGGAGGGCTCGAGCAGTACTTC. This gives the protein CASSYSGPGGLEQYF.

This clone showed up just a few times. Other DNA sequences of this sample code for an identical CDR3. The chain combines TRBV9 with TRBJ2-7, with 7 nucleotides matching TRBD1. V shed 0 bases, J shed 2 bases, and the junction held 2 bases outside the gene matches. The germline V gene has CDR1 SGDLS and CDR2 YYNGEE. The CDR3 has 14 amino acids. The CDR3 is CASSVGDRPYEQYF. The CDR3 DNA sequence: TGTGCCAGCAGCGTAGGGGACAGACCCTACGAGCAGTACTTC.

V usage is TRBV28 and J usage is TRBJ2-1; a possible D gene is TRBD2 (6 bases). The length of the CDR3 is 15 residues. Trimming removed 8 bases at V and 9 bases at J, with 23 bases between. Germline V CDR1 and CDR2: MDHEN, SYDVKM. CDR3 nucleotide sequence: TGTGCCAGCGGATACGGGAGTTACCCAATACGTGAGCAGTTCTTC. Amino acid sequence: CASGYGSYPIREQFF. The whole variable domain, remainder taken from reference TRBV28 and TRBJ2-1, is DVKVTQSSRYLVKRTGEKVFLECVQDMDHENMFWYRQDPGLGLRLIYFSYDVKMKEKGDIPEGYSVSREKKERFSLILESASTNQTSMYLCASGYGSYPIREQFFGPGTRLTVL.

This rearrangement joins TRBV9 to TRBJ2-7; D is tentatively TRBD1 or TRBD2 (5 bases each). CDR3 length equals 16 residues. V was clipped by 1 base and J by 0 bases, with 14 bases between them. The germline gives CDR1 SGDLS, CDR2 YYNGEE. CDR3 protein: CASSVHGDGSSYEQYF. In DNA form, the CDR3 reads TGTGCCAGCAGCGTACACGGGGACGGAAGCTCCTACGAGCAGTACTTC.

Of note for this clone: Different DNA sequences within this sample yield the same CDR3. The chain recombines TRBV4-1 with TRBJ2-2; the match to TRBD2 covers 8 bases. This CDR3 region has 15 residues. CDR1 MGHRA and CDR2 YSYEKL come from the germline V gene. With 4 bases clipped from V and 5 bases from J, the junction kept 6 bases outside the gene matches. The CDR3 here is CASSPLGGGTGELFF. The CDR3 DNA reads as TGCGCCAGCAGCCCCCTCGGGGGGGGTACCGGGGAGCTGTTTTTT.